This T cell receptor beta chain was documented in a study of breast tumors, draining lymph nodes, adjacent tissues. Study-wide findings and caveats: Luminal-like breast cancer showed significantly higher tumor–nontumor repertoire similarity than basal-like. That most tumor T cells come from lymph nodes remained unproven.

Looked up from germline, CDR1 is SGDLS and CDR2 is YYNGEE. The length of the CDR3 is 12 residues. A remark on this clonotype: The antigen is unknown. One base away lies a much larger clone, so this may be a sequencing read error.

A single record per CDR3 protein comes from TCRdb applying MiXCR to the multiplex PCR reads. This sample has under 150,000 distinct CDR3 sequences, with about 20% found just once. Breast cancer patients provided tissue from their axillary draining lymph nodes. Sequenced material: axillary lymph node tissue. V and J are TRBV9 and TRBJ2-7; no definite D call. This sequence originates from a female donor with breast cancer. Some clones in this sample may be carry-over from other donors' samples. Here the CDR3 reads CANSPNLYEQYF. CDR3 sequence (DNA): TGTGCCAACAGCCCCAACCTCTACGAGCAGTACTTC.